This T cell receptor beta chain was identified during a study of CXCR3-negative and CXCR3-positive naive CD8 T cells. Study-level findings and limits: Hydrophobicity of TRB CDR3s was greater in CXCR3-positive naive cells than in CXCR3-negative naive cells. Memory CD8+ cells had much lower diversity, and both naive subsets had comparably high diversity.

Germline assignment: CDR1 SQVTM and CDR2 ANQGSEA. The CDR3 has 16 residues. Researchers reported sorting every CD8+ T cell subset in triplicate, 250,000 to 300,000 cells per sort. About this clonotype itself: What it binds is not known.

The authors prepared UMI-labeled TRB cDNA libraries by 5' RACE. TCRdb derives one entry per CDR3 protein from the 5' RACE reads, leaving out DNA. The sample includes 95,000 to 100,000 distinct CDR3 sequences. This chain connects TRBV29-1 to TRBJ2-4; TCRdb's assignment of TRBD1 cannot be checked, as there is no DNA. The origin of this receptor is a human donor in good health. Some clones in this sample may be carry-over from other donors' samples. Sequencing was carried out using naive CXCR3+ CD8+ T cells from blood. Regarding subset: CD45RO-CCR7+CD27+CD95- naive CD8+ T cells expressing CXCR3 (TNR3+). This chain's CDR3 is CSVEEAGAIAKNIQYF.